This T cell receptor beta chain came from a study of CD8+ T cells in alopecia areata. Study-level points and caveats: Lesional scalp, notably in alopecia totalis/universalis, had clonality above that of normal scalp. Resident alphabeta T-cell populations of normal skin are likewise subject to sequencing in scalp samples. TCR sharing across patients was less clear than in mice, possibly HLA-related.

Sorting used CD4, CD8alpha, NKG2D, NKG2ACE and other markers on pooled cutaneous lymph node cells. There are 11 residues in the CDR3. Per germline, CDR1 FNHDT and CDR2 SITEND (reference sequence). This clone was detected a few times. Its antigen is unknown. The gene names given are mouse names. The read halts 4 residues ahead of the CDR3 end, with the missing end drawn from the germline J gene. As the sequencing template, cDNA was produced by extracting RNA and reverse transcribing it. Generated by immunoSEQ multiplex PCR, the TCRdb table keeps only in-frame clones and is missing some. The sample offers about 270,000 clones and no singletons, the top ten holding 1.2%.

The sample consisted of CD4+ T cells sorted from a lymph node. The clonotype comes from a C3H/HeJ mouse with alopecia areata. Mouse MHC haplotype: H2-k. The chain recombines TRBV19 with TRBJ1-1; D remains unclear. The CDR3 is CASSTPAEVFF. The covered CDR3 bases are TGTGCCAGCAGTACCCCAGCA. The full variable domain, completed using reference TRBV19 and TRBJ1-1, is GGIITQTPKFLIGQEGQKLTLKCQQNFNHDTMYWYRQDSGKGLRLIYYSITENDLQKGDLSEGYDASREKKSSFSLTVTSAQKNEMAVFLCASSTPAEVFFGKGTRLTVV.